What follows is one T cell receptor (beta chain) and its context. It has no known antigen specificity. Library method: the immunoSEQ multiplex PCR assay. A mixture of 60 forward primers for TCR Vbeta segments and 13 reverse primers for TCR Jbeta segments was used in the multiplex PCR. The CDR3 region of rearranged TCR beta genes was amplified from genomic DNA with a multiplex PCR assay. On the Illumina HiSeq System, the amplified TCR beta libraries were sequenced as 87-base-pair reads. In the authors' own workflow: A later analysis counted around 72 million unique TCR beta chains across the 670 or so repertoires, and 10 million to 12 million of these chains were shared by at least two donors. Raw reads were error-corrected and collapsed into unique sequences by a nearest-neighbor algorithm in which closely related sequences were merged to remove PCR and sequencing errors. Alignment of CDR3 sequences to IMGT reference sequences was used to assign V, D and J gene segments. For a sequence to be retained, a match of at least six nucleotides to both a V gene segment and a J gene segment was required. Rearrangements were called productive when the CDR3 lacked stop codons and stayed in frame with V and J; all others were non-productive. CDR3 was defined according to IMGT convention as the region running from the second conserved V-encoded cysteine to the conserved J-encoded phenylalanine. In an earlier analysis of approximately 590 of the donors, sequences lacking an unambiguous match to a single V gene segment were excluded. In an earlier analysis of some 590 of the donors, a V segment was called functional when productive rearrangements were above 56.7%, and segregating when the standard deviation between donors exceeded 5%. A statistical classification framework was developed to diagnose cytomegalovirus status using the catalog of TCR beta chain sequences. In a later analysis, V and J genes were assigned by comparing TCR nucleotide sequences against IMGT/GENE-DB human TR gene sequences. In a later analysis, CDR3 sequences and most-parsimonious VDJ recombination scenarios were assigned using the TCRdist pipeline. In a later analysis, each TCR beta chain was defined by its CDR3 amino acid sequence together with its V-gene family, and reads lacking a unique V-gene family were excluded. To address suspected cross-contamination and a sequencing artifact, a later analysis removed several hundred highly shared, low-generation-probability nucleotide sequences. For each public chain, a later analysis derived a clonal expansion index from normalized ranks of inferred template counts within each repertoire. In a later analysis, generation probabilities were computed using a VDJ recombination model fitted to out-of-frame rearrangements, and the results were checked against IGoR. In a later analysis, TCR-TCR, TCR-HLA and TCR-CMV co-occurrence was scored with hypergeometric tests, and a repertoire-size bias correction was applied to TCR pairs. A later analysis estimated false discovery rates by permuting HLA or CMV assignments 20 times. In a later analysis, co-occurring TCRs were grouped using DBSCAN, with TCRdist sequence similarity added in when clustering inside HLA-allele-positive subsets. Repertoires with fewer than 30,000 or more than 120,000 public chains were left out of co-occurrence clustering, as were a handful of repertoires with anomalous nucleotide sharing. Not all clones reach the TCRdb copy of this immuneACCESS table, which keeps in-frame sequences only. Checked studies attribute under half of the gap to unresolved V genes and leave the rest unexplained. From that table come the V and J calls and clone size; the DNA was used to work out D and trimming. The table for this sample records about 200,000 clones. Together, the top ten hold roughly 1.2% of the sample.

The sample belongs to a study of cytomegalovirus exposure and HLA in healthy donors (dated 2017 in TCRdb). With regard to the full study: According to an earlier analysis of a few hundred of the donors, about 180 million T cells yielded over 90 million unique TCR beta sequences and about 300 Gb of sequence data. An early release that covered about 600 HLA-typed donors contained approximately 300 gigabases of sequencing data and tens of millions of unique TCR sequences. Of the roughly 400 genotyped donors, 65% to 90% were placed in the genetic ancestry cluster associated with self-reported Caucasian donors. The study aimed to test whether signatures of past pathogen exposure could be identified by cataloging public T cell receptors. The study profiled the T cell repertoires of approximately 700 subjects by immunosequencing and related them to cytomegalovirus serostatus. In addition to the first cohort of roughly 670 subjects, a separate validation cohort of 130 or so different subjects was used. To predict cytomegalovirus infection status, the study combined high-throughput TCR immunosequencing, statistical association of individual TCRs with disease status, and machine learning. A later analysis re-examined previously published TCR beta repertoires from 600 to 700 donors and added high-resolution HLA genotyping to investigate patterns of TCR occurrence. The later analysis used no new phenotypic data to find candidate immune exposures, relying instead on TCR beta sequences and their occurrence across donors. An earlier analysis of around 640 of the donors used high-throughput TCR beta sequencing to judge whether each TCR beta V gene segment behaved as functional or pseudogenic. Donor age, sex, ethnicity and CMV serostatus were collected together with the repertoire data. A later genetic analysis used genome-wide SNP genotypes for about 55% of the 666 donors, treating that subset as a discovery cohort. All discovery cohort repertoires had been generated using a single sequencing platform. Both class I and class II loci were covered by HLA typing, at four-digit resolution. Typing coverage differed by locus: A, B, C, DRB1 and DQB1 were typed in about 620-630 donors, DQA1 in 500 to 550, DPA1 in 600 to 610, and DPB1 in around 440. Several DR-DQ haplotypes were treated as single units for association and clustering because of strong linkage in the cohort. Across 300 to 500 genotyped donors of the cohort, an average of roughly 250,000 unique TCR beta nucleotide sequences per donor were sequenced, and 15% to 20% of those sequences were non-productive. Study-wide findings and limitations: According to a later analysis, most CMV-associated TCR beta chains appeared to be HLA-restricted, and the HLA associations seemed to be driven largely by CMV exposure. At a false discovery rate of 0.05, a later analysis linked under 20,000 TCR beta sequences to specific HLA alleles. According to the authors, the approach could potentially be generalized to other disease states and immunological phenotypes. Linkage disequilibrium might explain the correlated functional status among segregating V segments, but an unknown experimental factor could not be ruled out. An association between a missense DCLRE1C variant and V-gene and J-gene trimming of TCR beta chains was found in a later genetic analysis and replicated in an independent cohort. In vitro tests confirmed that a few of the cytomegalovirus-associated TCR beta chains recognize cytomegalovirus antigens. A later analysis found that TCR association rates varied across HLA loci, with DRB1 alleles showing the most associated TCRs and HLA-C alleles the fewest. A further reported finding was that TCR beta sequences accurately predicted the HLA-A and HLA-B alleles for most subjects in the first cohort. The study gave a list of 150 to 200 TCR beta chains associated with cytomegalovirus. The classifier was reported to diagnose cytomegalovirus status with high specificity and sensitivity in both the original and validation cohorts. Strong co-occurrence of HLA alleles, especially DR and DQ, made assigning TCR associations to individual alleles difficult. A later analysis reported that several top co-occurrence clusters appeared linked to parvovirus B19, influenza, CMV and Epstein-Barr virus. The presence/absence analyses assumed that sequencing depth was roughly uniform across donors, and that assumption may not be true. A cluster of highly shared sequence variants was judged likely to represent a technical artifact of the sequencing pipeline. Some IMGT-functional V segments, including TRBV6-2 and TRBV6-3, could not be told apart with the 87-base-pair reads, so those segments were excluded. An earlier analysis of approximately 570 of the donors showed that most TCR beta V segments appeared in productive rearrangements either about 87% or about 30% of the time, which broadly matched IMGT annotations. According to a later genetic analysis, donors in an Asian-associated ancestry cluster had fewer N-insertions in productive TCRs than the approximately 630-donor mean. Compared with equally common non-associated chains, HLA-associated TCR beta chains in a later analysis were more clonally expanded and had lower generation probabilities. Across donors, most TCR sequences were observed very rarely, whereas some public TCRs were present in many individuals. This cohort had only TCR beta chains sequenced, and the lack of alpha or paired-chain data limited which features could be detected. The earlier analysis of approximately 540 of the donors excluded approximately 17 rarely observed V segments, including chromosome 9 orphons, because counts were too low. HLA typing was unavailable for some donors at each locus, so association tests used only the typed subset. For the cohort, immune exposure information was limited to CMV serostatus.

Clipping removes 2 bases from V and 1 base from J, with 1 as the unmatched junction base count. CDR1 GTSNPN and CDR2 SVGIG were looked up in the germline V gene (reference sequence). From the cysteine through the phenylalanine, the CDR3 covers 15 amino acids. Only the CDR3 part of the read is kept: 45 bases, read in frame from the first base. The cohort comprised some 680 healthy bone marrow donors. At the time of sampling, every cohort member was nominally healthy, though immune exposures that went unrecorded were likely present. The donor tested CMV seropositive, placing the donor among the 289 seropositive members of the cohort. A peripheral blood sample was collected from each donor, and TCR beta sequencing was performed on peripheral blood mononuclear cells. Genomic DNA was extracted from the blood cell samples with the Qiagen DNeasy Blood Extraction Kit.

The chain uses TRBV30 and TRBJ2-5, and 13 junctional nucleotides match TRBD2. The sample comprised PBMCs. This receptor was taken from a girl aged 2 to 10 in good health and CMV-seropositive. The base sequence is TGTGCCTGGAGTTGGACTAGCGGGAGCCAAGAGACCCAGTACTTC. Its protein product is CAWSWTSGSQETQYF.